These 18 T cell receptor beta chains originate from one sample sequenced in a study of shared T cell receptors in the human thymus. The protocol was immunoSEQ multiplex PCR, while the TCRdb copy is restricted to in-frame clones and leaves out a portion. The top ten clones hold approximately 0.02% of a sample with a few hundred thousand clones, roughly 94% of them seen once. The specimen sequenced was thymocytes. The receptors were gathered from a human donor.

This rearrangement joins TRBV5-1 to TRBJ2-2; D possibly uses TRBD1 or TRBD2 (5 bases each). Trimming pared 6 bases from V and 5 bases from J, leaving 14 bases between. The germline gives CDR1 SGHRS, CDR2 YFSETQ. This CDR3 contains 14 residues. The CDR3 DNA sequence: TGCGCCAGCACGGTGGGGGATATAACCGGGGAGCTGTTTTTT. This codes for CASTVGDITGELFF.

V usage is TRBV2 and J usage is TRBJ2-6, with D possibly matching TRBD2 (6 bases). CDR3 length: 19 amino acids. Germline V gene data show CDR1 as SNHLY and CDR2 as FYNNEI. V lost 2 bases to trimming and J lost 0 bases, with 17 bases between them. CDR3 DNA: TGTGCCAGCAGTGAATGGGATCAGCGGGCAGACTCTGGGGCCAACGTCCTGACTTTC. It codes for CASSEWDQRADSGANVLTF.

Written as DNA, the CDR3 is TGCGCCAGCAGTCAATCGATCCGGGGATCATCGCCCCAGCATTTT. It codes for CASSQSIRGSSPQHF. The V gene is TRBV23-1, the J gene TRBJ1-5, with D unresolved. TRBV23-1 is an ORF, and what it does is uncertain. V was clipped by 0 bases and J by 9 bases, with 15 bases between them. The CDR3 is 15 amino acids.

The chain combines TRBV6-5 with TRBJ1-4; tentatively, D is TRBD1 (5 bases). V was shortened by 5 bases and J by 7 bases, with 17 bases between the two germline ends. Germline V gene sequence: CDR1 MNHEY, CDR2 SVGAGI. The CDR3 contains 15 residues. The DNA for the CDR3 is TGTGCCAGCAGTCGGGAGGGGTCTCCTGGTGAAAAACTGTTTTTT. It is translated as CASSREGSPGEKLFF.

This chain links TRBV7-2 with TRBJ2-1; 11 nucleotides line up with TRBD2. This CDR3 contains 15 residues. The ends lost 5 bases at V and 5 bases at J; junction bases unmatched: 5. Germline V lookup: CDR1 SGHTA, CDR2 FQGNSA. CDR3 DNA sequence: TGTGCCAGCAGCGCCGGACTAGCGGGTAACAATGAGCAGTTCTTC. The encoded protein is CASSAGLAGNNEQFF.

In its sample, this clone was seen once. The V gene is TRBV7-2, the J gene TRBJ2-3; D perhaps matches TRBD1 (6 bases). V was shortened by 1 base and J by 3 bases, with 14 bases between the two germline ends. From germline, CDR1 is SGHTA and CDR2 FQGNSA. The CDR3 covers 16 residues. The CDR3 is CASSLERRRGTDTQYF. The CDR3 nucleotides read TGTGCCAGCAGCTTAGAGCGGCGCAGGGGAACAGATACGCAGTATTTT.

The CDR3 protein is CASSLGPCTDTQYF. The DNA of the CDR3 is TGTGCCAGCAGTTTGGGACCTTGCACAGATACGCAGTATTTT. The chain uses TRBV28 and TRBJ2-3, with D perhaps assigned TRBD1 or TRBD2 (5 bases each). This CDR3 contains 14 residues. Trimming stripped 3 bases from V and 1 base from J, with 8 bases between. Germline CDR1 is MDHEN and CDR2 is SYDVKM.

J is TRBJ2-5 and V is TRBV15, with 12 bases identical to TRBD1. The V gene's germline CDR1 is LNHNV and CDR2 YYDKDF (reference sequence). Trimming took 1 base from V and 5 from J; bases not matched to a gene: 14. This CDR3 is built from 19 residues. The CDR3, as DNA: TGTGCCACCAGCAGAGCCCCTGGGGACAGGGGGCGATTAGGCGAGACCCAGTACTTC. Amino acid sequence: CATSRAPGDRGRLGETQYF.

The gene calls are TRBV23-1 and TRBJ2-7; D is ambiguous. TRBV23-1 is recorded as an ORF, its role being uncertain. CDR3 length equals 14 residues. Between the trimmed V and J ends, which lost 8 bases and 0 bases, there was a span of 14 bases. The CDR3 DNA follows: TGCGCCAGCGTATACACCTCCAGCTCCTACGAGCAGTACTTC. This translates into CASVYTSSSYEQYF.

This rearrangement joins TRBV15 to TRBJ1-1, with D unclear. The V end was cut by 0 bases, the J end by 2 bases, with 19 bases between. This CDR3 region has 18 residues. Per germline, CDR1 LNHNV and CDR2 YYDKDF (reference sequence). CDR3 protein: CATSREARIGLSNTEAFF. CDR3 in DNA: TGTGCCACCAGCAGAGAGGCACGGATCGGGCTCTCAAACACTGAAGCTTTCTTT.

CDR3 sequence: CATQVGGNRDSSYNEQFF. CDR3 bases: TGTGCCACCCAAGTCGGGGGGAATCGGGATAGCTCCTACAATGAGCAGTTCTTC. The chain joins TRBV2 to TRBJ2-1, with 7 positions matching TRBD2. There are 18 residues in the CDR3. Unmatched junction bases numbered 18, after V lost 10 bases and J lost 0 bases. Germline CDR1 is SNHLY and CDR2 is FYNNEI.

The chain employs TRBV29-1 and TRBJ2-5; D call uncertain. This CDR3 spans 11 amino acids. Per germline, CDR1 SQVTM and CDR2 ANQGSEA. V gave up 6 bases and J gave up 3 bases, with 8 bases separating them. The CDR3 reads CSVDFKETQYF. DNA for the CDR3: TGCAGCGTAGACTTCAAAGAGACCCAGTACTTC.

As DNA, the CDR3 is TGTGCCAGTAGTATAAGGCCGACCGACCAGTACTTC. Protein product: CASSIRPTDQYF. The chain employs TRBV19 and TRBJ2-7, with no clear D. The CDR3 spans 12 residues. CDR1 and CDR2 from the germline V gene are LNHDA and SQIVND (reference sequence). The V end was cut by 2 bases, the J end by 10 bases, with 12 bases between.

V and J are TRBV6-1 and TRBJ2-7; 8 nucleotides match TRBD1. The CDR3 runs 16 residues. With 3 bases clipped from V and 3 bases from J, the junction kept 10 bases outside the gene matches. The germline V gene encodes CDR1 MNHNS and CDR2 SASEGT. CDR3 nucleotides: TGTGCCAGCAGTGACTTAGGACAGGGTGGGGTCTACGAGCAGTACTTC. This codes for CASSDLGQGGVYEQYF.

This chain uses TRBV10-3 with TRBJ1-2, with 9 nucleotides matching TRBD1. This CDR3 has 16 amino acids. Germline V gene sequence: CDR1 ENHRY, CDR2 SYGVKD. Germline trimming cut 7 bases from V and 4 bases from J; bases unmatched to any gene: 13. The CDR3 bases are TGTGCCATCACGGGACAGGGTAGCGCCTTGGGCTATGGCTACACCTTC. As protein: CAITGQGSALGYGYTF.

CDR3 DNA sequence: TGCGCCAGCAGCCAAGATTTCCCAACGGGCGATACGCAGTATTTT. Protein sequence: CASSQDFPTGDTQYF. The genes are TRBV4-1 and TRBJ2-3; D is undetermined. V was pared by 0 bases and J by 6 bases, with 13 bases between. Per germline, CDR1 MGHRA and CDR2 YSYEKL. The CDR3 is 15 amino acids.

Points on this clone: Within the sample, other DNA sequences also encode this same CDR3. This rearrangement joins TRBV5-4 to TRBJ2-1, with no clear D. Per germline, CDR1 SGHNT and CDR2 YYREEE (reference sequence). Trimming cost V 6 bases and J 6 bases, with 19 bases left between them. The CDR3 runs 15 residues. The DNA of the CDR3 is TGTGCCAGCACCTCCCCAGGAAGGGTTGGCAATGAGCAGTTCTTC. Protein: CASTSPGRVGNEQFF.

The V gene is TRBV11-3, the J gene TRBJ1-2; D remains ambiguous. Looked up from germline, CDR1 is SGHNT and CDR2 is YENEEA. CDR3 length equals 13 residues. The V end was cut by 1 base, the J end by 5 bases, with 8 bases between. This chain's CDR3 is CASSLGGSYGYTF. CDR3 nucleotide sequence: TGTGCCAGCAGCTTAGGTGGGAGTTATGGCTACACCTTC.